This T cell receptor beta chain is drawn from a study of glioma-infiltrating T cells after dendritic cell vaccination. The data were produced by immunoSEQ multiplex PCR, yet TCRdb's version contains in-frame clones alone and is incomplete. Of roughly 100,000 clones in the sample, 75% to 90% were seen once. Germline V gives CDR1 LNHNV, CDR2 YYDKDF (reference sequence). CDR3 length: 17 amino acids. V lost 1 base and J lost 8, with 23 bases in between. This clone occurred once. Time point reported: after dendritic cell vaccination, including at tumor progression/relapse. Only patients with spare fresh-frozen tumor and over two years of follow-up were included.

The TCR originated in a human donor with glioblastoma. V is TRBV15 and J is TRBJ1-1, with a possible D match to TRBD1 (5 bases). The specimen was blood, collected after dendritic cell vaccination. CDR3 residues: CATSRGLRSSGGGEAFF. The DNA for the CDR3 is TGTGCCACCAGCAGAGGTTTGAGGTCTTCTGGGGGAGGAGAAGCTTTCTTT.